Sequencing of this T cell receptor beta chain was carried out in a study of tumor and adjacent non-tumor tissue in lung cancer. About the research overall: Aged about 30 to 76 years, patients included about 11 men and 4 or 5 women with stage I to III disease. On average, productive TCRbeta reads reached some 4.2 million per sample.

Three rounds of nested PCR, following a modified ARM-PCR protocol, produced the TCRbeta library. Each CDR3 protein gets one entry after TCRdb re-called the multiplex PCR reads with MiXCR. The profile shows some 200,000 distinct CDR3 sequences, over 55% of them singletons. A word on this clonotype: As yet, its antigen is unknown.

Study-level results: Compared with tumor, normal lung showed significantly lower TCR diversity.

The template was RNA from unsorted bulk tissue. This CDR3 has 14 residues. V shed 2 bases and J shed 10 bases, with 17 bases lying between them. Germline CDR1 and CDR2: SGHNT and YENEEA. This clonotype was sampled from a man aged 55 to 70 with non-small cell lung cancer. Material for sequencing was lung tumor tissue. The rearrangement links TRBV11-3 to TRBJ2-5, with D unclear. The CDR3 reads CASSLLEVQKIQYF. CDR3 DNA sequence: TGTGCCAGCAGCTTACTCGAGGTCCAAAAGATCCAGTACTTC.